The entry below gives a single T cell receptor (beta chain) sequence along with its context. The antigen remains undetermined. These data originate in a study of T cells after yellow fever vaccination. On the study more broadly: In the case of low-cell-number fractions, SMART-Seq v4 Ultra Low Input was used for preparation.

TCRdb reprocessed the 5' RACE reads with MiXCR, giving one entry per CDR3 protein. The sample holds 610,000 or so distinct CDR3 sequences, more than 9% seen once. Findings and caveats of the study: Abundant contaminating clonotypes from the bulk population could appear in FACS-sorted repertoires. Booster sampling recovered most clones from primary vaccination (about 97% CD4, 80% to 90% CD8).

CDR1 and CDR2 (germline): SGHRS, YFSETQ. This CDR3 contains 18 residues. Trimming took 3 bases from V and 0 from J, leaving 18 bases between them. The rearrangement uses TRBV5-1 and TRBJ1-4; D is perhaps TRBD1 (6 bases). The sequence was collected from a man aged 25-45 years who received the YFV17D yellow fever vaccine. This specimen consisted of PBMCs, obtained on the day of the yellow fever booster vaccination. The CDR3 DNA sequence: TGCGCCAGCAGCTCTCGGCCCACAGGGATTGCAACTAATGAAAAACTGTTTTTT. It is translated as CASSSRPTGIATNEKLFF.